This T cell receptor beta chain was sequenced in a study of identical twins. Comments on this clonotype: Its antigen is undetermined.

Broader study findings: Zero-insertion findings could be partly confounded by invariant cells (MAIT and iNKT cells). Cord blood beta clonotypes present at high abundance carried fewer insertions; no such pattern appeared in memory repertoires.

The authors used template switching to add a universal primer site and gave cDNA unique molecular identifiers. TCRdb analysed the 5' RACE reads with MiXCR anew, one entry per CDR3 protein. The sample lists 690,000 or so distinct CDR3 sequences, about 9.4% occurring once. These data also formed part of another study, on yellow fever vaccine responses in identical twins. That paper notes: It has been reported that, in twins, the vaccine T cell response seemed partly convergent and partly personalized.

The sequenced sample was PBMCs. This TCR was recovered from a woman aged 18 to 35 in good health.

DNA for the CDR3: TGTGCCAGCAGTTACTCGGGGCGGGAGAGTCCAGATACGCAGTATTTT. Its protein is CASSYSGRESPDTQYF. The V call is TRBV6-2 or TRBV6-3, the J call TRBJ2-3; 7 nucleotides align to TRBD2. V lost 0 bases and J lost 4; bases outside the gene matches: 7. Germline CDR1 reads MNHEY; CDR2 reads SVGEGT. The CDR3 length is 16 residues.